These 21 T cell receptor beta chains were sequenced from one sample in a study of T-cell reconstitution after alpha-beta-depleted transplantation in children. Unique molecular identifiers tagged the TCRbeta library. TCRdb processed the PCR reads anew with MiXCR; each CDR3 protein has one entry. The data hold about 580,000 distinct CDR3 sequences, with roughly 23% observed a single time. This specimen consisted of PBMCs, mostly from graft donor cells, obtained 360 days after TCRalphabeta/CD19-depleted stem cell transplant. The receptor set was obtained from a boy in the first two years of life who had a stem cell transplant for acute myeloid leukemia, so the T cells may come from the graft donor.

This chain connects TRBV10-3 to TRBJ2-2; no firm D call. V gave up 10 bases and J gave up 5 bases, with 14 bases separating them. Per germline, CDR1 ENHRY and CDR2 SYGVKD. The CDR3 has 13 residues. The CDR3 loop is CATLSQGTGELFF. CDR3 DNA: TGTGCCACTCTATCCCAAGGAACCGGGGAGCTGTTTTTT.

This chain joins TRBV6-2 or TRBV6-3 and TRBJ2-1; D may be TRBD2 (6 bases). The CDR3 sequence is 11 residues long. Trimming shortened V by 7 bases and J by 12 bases, and 13 bases separated the two germline ends. Germline CDR1 is MNHEY and CDR2 is SVGEGT. CDR3 nucleotide sequence: TGTGCCAGCACAATGGGGGGTGTGCAGTTCTTC. Translating gives CASTMGGVQFF.

This rearrangement joins TRBV4-3 to TRBJ2-3, with D unresolved. V lost 3 bases, J lost 0 bases, and 10 bases lay in between. This CDR3 contains 15 residues. Germline-derived CDR1 and CDR2 are LGHNA and YSLEER. The DNA of the CDR3 is TGCGCCAGCAGCCACGATTACCCTAGCACAGATACGCAGTATTTT. The encoded protein is CASSHDYPSTDTQYF.

This clonotype was counted ten times or more. The J gene is TRBJ1-1, the V gene TRBV29-1; 7 bases match TRBD1. With V trimmed by 6 bases and J by 1 base, 8 bases remained unmatched. The CDR3 length is 14 residues. The germline gives CDR1 SQVTM, CDR2 ANQGSEA. As DNA, the CDR3 is TGCAGCGTAGGGGGCGAAGTGTCGAACACTGAAGCTTTCTTT. Protein: CSVGGEVSNTEAFF.

This clonotype appeared a few times. The chain is built from TRBV12-3 or TRBV12-4 and TRBJ1-6; D is perhaps TRBD1 (5 bases). The CDR3 totals 13 residues. Trimming stripped 1 base from V and 9 bases from J, with 7 bases between. Written as DNA, the CDR3 is TGTGCCAGCAGTTTAGGGGGGAGTTCACCCCTCCACTTT. It codes for CASSLGGSSPLHF.

This clonotype was detected many times. V gene TRBV5-4 combines with J gene TRBJ2-2, with 7 bases lining up with TRBD1. The CDR3 loop spans 16 amino acids. CDR1 and CDR2 (germline): SGHNT, YYREEE (reference sequence). V was clipped by 2 bases and J by 1 base; unmatched bases: 5. Here the CDR3 reads CASSFLRGMNTGELFF. The CDR3 coding sequence is TGTGCCAGCAGCTTCCTCAGGGGGATGAACACCGGGGAGCTGTTTTTT.

The rearrangement joins TRBV19 to TRBJ2-1, with D hard to call. V was trimmed by 4 bases and J by 7 bases, leaving 11 bases between them. From germline, CDR1 is LNHDA and CDR2 SQIVND (reference sequence). The CDR3 has 13 residues. CDR3 bases: TGTGCCAGTAGTAGTTTTGGGGATAATGAGCAGTTCTTC. Its translation is CASSSFGDNEQFF.

A few counts support this clonotype. This chain connects TRBV6-1 to TRBJ1-2, with TRBD1 as a possible D gene (5 bases). The ends were cut back, 5 bases at V and 8 bases at J, with 15 bases in the middle. Germline V gives CDR1 MNHNS, CDR2 SASEGT. The CDR3 length is 13 residues. The CDR3 protein is CASSRWAGGGYTF. The CDR3 coding sequence is TGTGCCAGCAGTCGCTGGGCGGGGGGAGGCTACACCTTC.

The CDR3 DNA is TGTGCCACGGCAGTGGTTGGAGATTACGATGAGCAGTTCTTC. It translates to CATAVVGDYDEQFF. The chain employs TRBV6-2 or TRBV6-3 and TRBJ2-1; D call uncertain. This CDR3 is 14 amino acids long. The germline V gene has CDR1 MNHEY and CDR2 SVGEGT. Trimming removed 10 bases from V and 8 bases from J, with 21 bases in between.

This clonotype came up many times. This chain uses TRBV12-3 or TRBV12-4 with TRBJ2-1; D unclear. This CDR3 spans 13 amino acids. The germline V and J ends were trimmed by 5 bases and 6 bases, with 11 bases remaining between them. The CDR3 DNA follows: TGTGCCAGCAGTCCCCGGGCCGCCAATGAGCAGTTCTTC. It encodes CASSPRAANEQFF.

The chain links TRBV20-1 to TRBJ2-5; weak D call: TRBD1 (5 bases). CDR3 length equals 16 residues. The germline CDR1 and CDR2 sequences are DFQATT and SNEGSKA (reference sequence). Deletions cut 3 bases from V and 3 bases from J, with 20 bases between. CDR3 in amino acids: CSASGRVEYRKETQYF. The CDR3 DNA is TGCAGTGCTAGTGGCAGGGTGGAATATCGTAAAGAGACCCAGTACTTC.

The chain carries TRBV20-1 and TRBJ2-3, with 10 nucleotides matching TRBD2. The J segment lost 0 bases and the V segment lost 2 bases, leaving 2 bases of the junction unmatched. Germline CDR1 and CDR2: DFQATT and SNEGSKA (reference sequence). This CDR3 is 15 amino acids long. The CDR3 here is CSARRTSGSTDTQYF. CDR3 in DNA: TGCAGTGCTAGACGGACTAGCGGTAGCACAGATACGCAGTATTTT.

This clonotype was detected ten times or more. This chain connects TRBV10-3 to TRBJ2-7; 7 nucleotides align to TRBD2. The CDR3 spans 17 residues. Trimming cost V 1 base and J 3 bases; bases outside gene matches: 12. Germline CDR1 is ENHRY and CDR2 is SYGVKD. Here the CDR3 reads CAISEFDLPGLIYEQYF. CDR3 DNA: TGTGCCATCAGTGAGTTCGACCTACCGGGACTAATCTACGAGCAGTACTTC.

This clonotype was seen ten or more times. The rearrangement links TRBV10-3 to TRBJ2-3; TRBD2 matches 9 bases. The ends lost 9 bases at V and 5 bases at J; junction bases unmatched: 6. Germline V gene lookup returns CDR1 ENHRY and CDR2 SYGVKD. The CDR3 is 13 amino acids. The CDR3, as DNA: TGTGCCATTTCGGCGGGGGGGCAAGATACGCAGTATTTT. Translation: CAISAGGQDTQYF.

The chain uses TRBV19 and TRBJ2-4; TRBD2 agrees at 15 bases. V was pared by 4 bases and J by 6 bases, with 16 bases of the junction left unmatched. CDR3 length: 20 amino acids. The V gene's germline CDR1 is LNHDA and CDR2 SQIVND (reference sequence). The chain's CDR3 is CASSNPYGLAGGPIGNIQYF. The CDR3 DNA reads as TGTGCCAGTAGTAACCCCTACGGACTAGCGGGGGGGCCTATTGGAAACATTCAGTACTTC.

The chain couples TRBV7-9 to TRBJ2-1; 7 positions agree with TRBD2. CDR1 and CDR2 (germline): SEHNR, FQNEAQ (reference sequence). The J segment lost 5 bases and the V segment lost 2 bases, leaving 9 bases of the junction unmatched. CDR3 size: 16 residues. The CDR3 reads CASSLKRGEMNNEQFF. CDR3 DNA sequence: TGTGCCAGCAGCTTAAAGCGGGGAGAAATGAACAATGAGCAGTTCTTC.

In regard to this clonotype: Given a much more abundant clone one base away, this may be a read error. V and J are TRBV12-3 or TRBV12-4 and TRBJ2-7; perhaps TRBD1 as D (6 bases). The CDR3 extends over 13 amino acids. Trimming took 8 bases from V and 3 from J, leaving 14 bases between them. This CDR3 is CASLIRGFYEQYF. The CDR3 nucleotides read TGTGCCAGCCTCATAAGGGGGTTCTACGAGCAGTACTTC.

This clonotype has at least ten counts. Written as DNA, the CDR3 is TGCGCCAGCAGCCCGGGAGTTGGGACTACCCAAGAGACCCAGTACTTC. Translation gives CASSPGVGTTQETQYF. This chain links TRBV5-1 with TRBJ2-5, with 7 bases matching TRBD2. The V segment lost 4 bases and the J segment 1 base; nucleotides outside the gene matches: 10. CDR1 and CDR2 from the germline V gene are SGHRS and YFSETQ. The length of the CDR3 is 16 residues.

The V gene is TRBV7-2, the J gene TRBJ2-1, with 7 bases lining up with TRBD2. The V segment lost 0 bases and the J segment 5 bases; nucleotides outside the gene matches: 4. Germline CDR1 is SGHTA and CDR2 is FQGNSA. The CDR3 length is 15 residues. The CDR3 reads CASSLAGLADNEQFF. CDR3 nucleotides: TGTGCCAGCAGCTTAGCAGGCCTAGCGGACAATGAGCAGTTCTTC.

This chain joins TRBV6-2 or TRBV6-3 and TRBJ2-2; TRBD2 is a possible D gene (5 bases). The CDR3 loop spans 17 amino acids. V lost 2 bases, J lost 7 bases, and 20 bases lay in between. In germline, CDR1 is MNHEY, CDR2 SVGEGT. CDR3 amino acids: CASSYPGRLRNDGELFF. The CDR3, as DNA: TGTGCCAGCAGTTACCCTGGTAGACTACGTAACGACGGGGAGCTGTTTTTT.

This clonotype has ten or more counts. The V call is TRBV12-3 or TRBV12-4, the J call TRBJ2-7; TRBD1 is a possible D gene (6 bases). The CDR3 is 16 residues long. Trimming left V 1 base short and J 3 bases short, with 16 bases between. In DNA form, the CDR3 reads TGTGCCAGCAGTTTAGTTGAAGGGACACCTAGCTACGAGCAGTACTTC. It translates to CASSLVEGTPSYEQYF.